The 4 T cell receptor beta chains in this list originate from one sample, sequenced in a study of T cell responses to AZD1222 COVID-19 vaccine. Sequenced by immunoSEQ multiplex PCR; TCRdb stores in-frame clones only, minus some. The top ten hold 5.5% to 8% of the sample, which has roughly 150,000 clones, approximately 90% seen once. Sequenced material: peripheral blood, taken after recovery from COVID-19. The receptors originated from an adult who had recovered from COVID-19.

This clone occurred once. The chain couples TRBV19 to TRBJ2-5; TRBD2 agrees at 9 bases. This CDR3 has 17 amino acids. Germline CDR1 is LNHDA and CDR2 is SQIVND (reference sequence). V shed 7 bases, J shed 5 bases, and the junction held 17 bases outside the gene matches. The CDR3 here is CASTPEVAGARGETQYF. CDR3 DNA: TGTGCCAGTACCCCGGAGGTAGCGGGGGCCCGTGGGGAGACCCAGTACTTC. Full variable domain (outside the CDR3, taken from reference TRBV19 and TRBJ2-5): DGGITQSPKYLFRKEGQNVTLSCEQNLNHDAMYWYRQDPGQGLRLIYYSQIVNDFQKGDIAEGYSVSREKKESFPLTVTSAQKNPTAFYLCASTPEVAGARGETQYFGPGTRLLVL.

The chain uses TRBV7-9 and TRBJ2-1; 11 nucleotides align to TRBD2. The CDR3 consists of 16 residues. The germline V gene has CDR1 SEHNR and CDR2 FQNEAQ (reference sequence). The J segment lost 7 bases and the V segment lost 3 bases, leaving 8 bases of the junction unmatched. CDR3 in DNA: TGTGCCAGCAGCTTCTCCGGGACTAGCGGAATTAATGAGCAGTTCTTC. Translation gives CASSFSGTSGINEQFF.

The V gene is TRBV27, the J gene TRBJ2-5; a possible D gene is TRBD2 (6 bases). Germline V CDR1 and CDR2: MNHEY, SMNVEV (reference sequence). Trimming stripped 9 bases from V and 1 base from J, with 15 bases between. The CDR3 extends over 14 amino acids. CDR3 nucleotide sequence: TGTGCCAGTGCGAAAGCTAGCGTCCAAGAGACCCAGTACTTC. Encoded protein: CASAKASVQETQYF.

The CDR3 spells CAIGTSGREPPYNEQFF. CDR3 sequence (DNA): TGTGCCATCGGGACTAGCGGGAGAGAGCCCCCATACAATGAGCAGTTCTTC. This rearrangement joins TRBV10-3 to TRBJ2-1; 14 bases line up with TRBD2. The CDR3 runs 17 residues. The germline V gene encodes CDR1 ENHRY and CDR2 SYGVKD. Germline trimming cut 8 bases from V and 4 bases from J; bases unmatched to any gene: 10.